This TCR beta chain is from a study of vaccination and CD4 T cells after COVID-19. On the study more broadly: Post-COVID draws followed diagnosis by a median roughly 93 days (range 35 to 161). Overlapping peptides of the spike proteins of SARS-CoV-2, HCoV-NL63, HCoV-OC43 and HCoV-229E were used for cell stimulation.

Cultured CD4+ T cell DNA underwent sequencing with the Oncomine TCR Beta short-read assay. From cultured CD4+ T cells, genomic DNA was extracted. TCRdb passed the PCR reads through MiXCR, listing each CDR3 protein once. Of approximately 9,700 distinct CDR3 sequences listed, 30% are singletons. Noted treatment: roughly 10-day PBMC culture with coronavirus spike peptide pools or control peptides (ViraFEST assay). A word on this clonotype: Its specificity is unknown.

The CDR3 runs 18 residues. CDR1 DFQATT and CDR2 SNEGSKA come from the germline V gene (reference sequence). Trimming removed 0 bases from V and 2 bases from J; junction bases left unmatched: 7. This chain uses TRBV20-1 with TRBJ2-6; 10 bases match TRBD2. The receptor was derived from a human donor who had recovered from COVID-19. The material sequenced was CD4+ T cells from blood, cultured in vitro, taken after SARS-CoV-2 vaccination. CDR3 loop: CSARDSLAGVTGANVLTF. In DNA, the CDR3 is TGCAGTGCTAGAGATAGCCTAGCGGGAGTCACTGGGGCCAACGTCCTGACTTTC.